This T cell receptor beta chain is from a study of monozygotic twins with cystic fibrosis. At the level of the study: Roughly 3 micrograms of fragmented DNA underwent around 14 PCR cycles for library preparation.

Germline V gene lookup returns CDR1 SGHTS and CDR2 YDEGEE. The CDR3 totals 19 residues. The V end was cut by 5 bases, the J end by 2 bases, with 23 bases between. Sequenced by immunoSEQ multiplex PCR; TCRdb stores in-frame clones only, minus some. The sample records approximately 24,000 clones, more than 75% being singletons. Overall study findings and caveats: Nucleotide-identical clonotype sharing was significantly higher within monozygotic CF twin pairs than between unrelated CF individuals. Clonality was generally low (median around 0.009), higher in the most severe patients.

With respect to this clone: What it binds is not known.

Sequenced: blood. The sequence came from a woman in her 30s with cystic fibrosis. This chain joins TRBV5-8 and TRBJ2-6; D is perhaps TRBD2 (6 bases). The CDR3 sequence is CASRGARGANSAGANVLTF. CDR3 in DNA: TGTGCCAGCAGGGGTGCGCGCGGGGCAAACTCTGCTGGGGCCAACGTCCTGACTTTC.